This passage covers 10 T cell receptor beta chains from one sample sequenced in a study of cytomegalovirus exposure and HLA in healthy donors. Profiling relied on immunoSEQ multiplex PCR, and the TCRdb table lists in-frame clones only, not all of them. Of some 140,000 clones listed, about nine tenths were seen once; the top ten hold roughly 3%. The source material was PBMCs. The receptors were sampled from a man younger than 35 in good health and CMV-seronegative.

The chain carries TRBV7-8 and TRBJ2-3, with a tentative D call TRBD2 (6 bases). Between the trimmed V and J ends, which lost 6 bases and 0 bases, there was a span of 16 bases. CDR3 length equals 16 residues. Germline CDR1 reads SGHVS; CDR2 reads FQNEAQ. In nucleotides, the CDR3 is TGTGCCAGCAGTGGAGGGCCCCCACAGAGCACAGATACGCAGTATTTT. Protein product: CASSGGPPQSTDTQYF. The variable domain in full, with the rest retrieved from reference TRBV7-8 and TRBJ2-3, is GAGVSQSPRYKVAKRGQDVALRCDPISGHVSLFWYQQALGQGPEFLTYFQNEAQLDKSGLPSDRFFAERPEGSVSTLKIQRTQQEDSAVYLCASSGGPPQSTDTQYFGPGTRLTVL.

The chain is built from TRBV6-5 and TRBJ1-1; tentatively, D is TRBD1 (6 bases). The V and J ends lost 7 bases and 6 bases respectively, with 15 bases between them. Germline V gene data show CDR1 as MNHEY and CDR2 as SVGAGI. There are 13 residues in the CDR3. The chain's CDR3 is CASNRPDSPEAFF. DNA for the CDR3: TGTGCCAGCAACCGACCGGACAGTCCTGAAGCTTTCTTT.

This rearrangement joins TRBV20-1 to TRBJ1-1, with a weak D call TRBD1 (6 bases). The CDR3 has 11 amino acids. Germline V lookup: CDR1 DFQATT, CDR2 SNEGSKA (reference sequence). Deletions cut 6 bases from V and 5 bases from J, with 10 bases between. The CDR3 spells CSATGSTEAFF. CDR3 bases: TGCAGTGCCACAGGGTCGACTGAAGCTTTCTTT.

This chain uses TRBV7-8 with TRBJ1-3; 7 bases align to TRBD1. V was pared by 0 bases and J by 4 bases, with 6 bases of the junction left unmatched. The CDR3 spans 16 residues. CDR1 SGHVS and CDR2 FQNEAQ come from the germline V gene. CDR3 nucleotide sequence: TGTGCCAGCAGCTTAGCCTTTAGGGGGCCCGGAAACACCATATATTTT. Protein sequence: CASSLAFRGPGNTIYF.

This clone was observed a handful of times. Other DNA sequences in the sample encode the same CDR3. The chain links TRBV4-1 to TRBJ1-1; tentative D call: TRBD1 (6 bases). V was clipped by 1 base and J by 4 bases, with 10 bases between them. There are 14 residues in the CDR3. CDR1 and CDR2 from the germline V gene are MGHRA and YSYEKL. CDR3 region: CASSQVGGGTEAFF. The CDR3 bases are TGCGCCAGCAGCCAAGTGGGAGGGGGCACTGAAGCTTTCTTT.

In nucleotides, the CDR3 is TGTGCCAGCACCCCGAGGGCCGGTTCACCCCTCCACTTT. As protein: CASTPRAGSPLHF. The rearrangement links TRBV6-6 to TRBJ1-6; D unclear. Trimming pared 7 bases from V and 9 bases from J, leaving 13 bases between. This CDR3 has 13 residues. From germline, CDR1 is MNHNY and CDR2 SVGAGI (reference sequence).

The V gene is TRBV25-1, the J gene TRBJ1-4; tentatively, D is TRBD1 (5 bases). V was cut by 5 bases and J by 4 bases, with 14 bases left in between. Germline CDR1 reads MGHDK; CDR2 reads SYGVNS. The CDR3 has 15 residues. CDR3 bases: TGTGCCAGCAGTCACCTGGGGGGGATTAATGAAAAACTGTTTTTT. It yields the protein CASSHLGGINEKLFF.

The rearrangement links TRBV4-1 to TRBJ1-4, with 7 bases that match TRBD1. Germline CDR1 MGHRA, CDR2 YSYEKL. The CDR3 length is 18 residues. V gave up 5 bases and J gave up 2 bases; unmatched junction bases: 14. In DNA, the CDR3 is TGCGCCAGCAGCAAGATCCGGGTCAGGGGGAGGACTAATGAAAAACTGTTTTTT. Encoded protein: CASSKIRVRGRTNEKLFF.

The chain employs TRBV5-4 and TRBJ2-7; TRBD2 agrees at 9 bases. CDR1 SGHNT and CDR2 YYREEE come from the germline V gene (reference sequence). J was trimmed by 6 bases and V by 4 bases; bases with no gene match: 11. The CDR3 extends over 15 amino acids. In nucleotides, the CDR3 is TGTGCCAGCAGCCTGGAGGCGGGAGGGCGCCCCGAGCAGTACTTC. Protein: CASSLEAGGRPEQYF. Combining the CDR3 with reference TRBV5-4 and TRBJ2-7 gives the whole variable domain ETGVTQSPTHLIKTRGQQVTLRCSSQSGHNTVSWYQQALGQGPQFIFQYYREEENGRGNFPPRFSGLQFPNYSSELNVNALELDDSALYLCASSLEAGGRPEQYFGPGTRLTVT.

This chain links TRBV12-5 with TRBJ2-2; 7 positions match TRBD1. This CDR3 spans 17 amino acids. From germline, CDR1 is LGHNT and CDR2 FRNRAP. The V gene end was trimmed by 1 base and the J gene end by 6 bases; junction bases not matched to a gene: 11. CDR3 residues: CASGLATTGNMAGELFF. In nucleotides, the CDR3 is TGTGCTAGTGGTTTGGCCACGACAGGGAATATGGCCGGGGAGCTGTTTTTT.